The 2 T cell receptor beta chains below all came from one sample that was sequenced in a study of CD8 T cells in ankylosing spondylitis. MiXCR, applied by TCRdb to the 5' RACE reads, yields one record per CDR3 protein. The repertoire holds roughly 180,000 distinct CDR3 sequences, with approximately 9.9% as singletons. The source material was blood, either unsorted or a sorted T cell fraction (not recorded which). The receptors shown here come from a female donor with ankylosing spondylitis or in good health (not recorded which).

The rearrangement uses TRBV9 and TRBJ2-7, with TRBD1 as a possible D gene (5 bases). The CDR3 length is 15 residues. The germline V gene has CDR1 SGDLS and CDR2 YYNGEE. V was pared by 2 bases and J by 1 base, with 13 bases between. DNA for the CDR3: TGTGCCAGCAGCGTCTCAGGGCTCCCTTCCTACGAGCAGTACTTC. Amino acids: CASSVSGLPSYEQYF. Full variable domain (rest looked up from reference TRBV9 and TRBJ2-7): DSGVTQTPKHLITATGQRVTLRCSPRSGDLSVYWYQQSLDQGLQFLIQYYNGEERAKGNILERFSAQQFPDLHSELNLSSLELGDSALYFCASSVSGLPSYEQYFGPGTRLTVT.

This clonotype was detected only a few times. A read error may produce the germline difference seen at one junction end. The genes are TRBV7-7 and TRBJ2-1, with D perhaps TRBD1 (5 bases). This CDR3 contains 13 residues. The germline gives CDR1 SSHAT, CDR2 FNYEAQ (reference sequence). The DNA for the CDR3 is TGTGCTAGCAGCTTAGACAGCGCGAATGAGCAGTTCTTC. It is translated as CASSLDSANEQFF.